The source of this TCR beta chain is a study of human T cells and chemical hapten exposure. V lost 3 bases to trimming and J lost 0 bases, with 15 bases between them. The CDR3 totals 16 residues. Germline assignment: CDR1 SQVTM and CDR2 ANQGSEA. The sample holds many counts of this clonotype. Each CDR3 protein is one row after TCRdb ran MiXCR on the RACE reads. The table shows roughly 180,000 distinct CDR3 sequences, with about a fifth occurring only once. The time point here: patch test 1, 2 weeks after DPC sensitization. Treatment defined: therapeutic diphenylcyclopropenone sensitization with weekly scalp DPC.

The chain carries TRBV29-1 and TRBJ1-3; D uncertain. The sequencing here drew on whole blood, taken in connection with sensitization to the hapten diphenylcyclopropenone (DPC). The TCR was taken from a woman aged 50 to 60 with alopecia areata. Some clones in this sample may be carry-over from other donors' samples. The CDR3 DNA follows: TGCAGCGTTGACCTTAGCCAGGAGACCTCTGGAAACACCATATATTTT. Its translation is CSVDLSQETSGNTIYF.